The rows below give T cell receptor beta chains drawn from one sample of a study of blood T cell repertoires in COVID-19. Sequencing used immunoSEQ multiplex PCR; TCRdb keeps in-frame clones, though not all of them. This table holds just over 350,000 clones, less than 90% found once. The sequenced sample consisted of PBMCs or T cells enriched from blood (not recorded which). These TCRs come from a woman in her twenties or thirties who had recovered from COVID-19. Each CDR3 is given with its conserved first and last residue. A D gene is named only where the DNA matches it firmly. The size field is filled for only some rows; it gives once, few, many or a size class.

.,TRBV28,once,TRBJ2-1,CASSLLRNEQFF,TGTGCCAGCAGCCTCCTACGGAATGAGCAGTTCTTC
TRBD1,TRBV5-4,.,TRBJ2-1,CASSLSVEVQGPYNEQFF,TGTGCCAGCAGCTTGTCGGTCGAGGTACAGGGGCCCTACAATGAGCAGTTCTTC
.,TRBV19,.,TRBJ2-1,CASRTRDIFNEQFF,TGTGCCAGTAGGACCCGGGACATTTTCAATGAGCAGTTCTTC
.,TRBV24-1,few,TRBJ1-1,CATRAGLDTEAFF,TGTGCCACCAGAGCAGGGCTTGACACTGAAGCTTTCTTT
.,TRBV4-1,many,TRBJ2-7,CASSQVSGLRREQYF,TGCGCCAGCAGCCAAGTGTCCGGACTCAGACGCGAGCAGTACTTC
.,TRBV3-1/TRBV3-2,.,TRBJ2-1,CASSQDQGNDYNEQFF,TGTGCCAGCAGCCAAGATCAGGGAAATGACTACAATGAGCAGTTCTTC
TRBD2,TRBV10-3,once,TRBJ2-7,CASTGTSSFEQYF,TGTGCCAGCACCGGGACTAGCTCATTCGAGCAGTACTTC
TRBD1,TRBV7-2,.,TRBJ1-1,CASGQALNTEAFF,TGTGCCAGTGGACAGGCGTTGAACACTGAAGCTTTCTTT
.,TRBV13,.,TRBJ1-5,CASSPSGKGQPQHF,TGTGCCAGCAGCCCCAGCGGGAAGGGACAGCCCCAGCATTTT
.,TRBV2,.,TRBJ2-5,CASSEASLRETQYF,TGTGCCAGCAGTGAAGCGTCCCTTCGGGAGACCCAGTACTTC
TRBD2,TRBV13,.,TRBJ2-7,CASSVGGDYEQYF,TGTGCCAGCAGTGTCGGGGGGGATTACGAGCAGTACTTC
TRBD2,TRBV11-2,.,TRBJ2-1,CASSLGAGGAYNEQFF,TGTGCCAGCAGCTTAGGGGCGGGAGGAGCCTACAATGAGCAGTTCTTC
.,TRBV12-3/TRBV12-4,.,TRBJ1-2,CASSFLGVYGYTF,TGTGCCAGCAGTTTTTTAGGGGTCTATGGCTACACCTTC
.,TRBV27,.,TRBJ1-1,CASSIEGGWTEAFF,TGTGCCAGCAGTATCGAGGGGGGGTGGACTGAAGCTTTCTTT
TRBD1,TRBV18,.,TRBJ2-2,CASLRAGDRNTGELFF,TGTGCCAGCCTACGCGCTGGGGACAGGAACACCGGGGAGCTGTTTTTT
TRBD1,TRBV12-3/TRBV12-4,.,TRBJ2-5,CASSLNRGETQYF,TGTGCCAGCAGTCTAAACAGGGGTGAGACCCAGTACTTC
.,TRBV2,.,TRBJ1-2,CASSKGTGNYGYTF,TGTGCCAGCAGTAAGGGAACAGGGAACTATGGCTACACCTTC
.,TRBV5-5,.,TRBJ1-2,CASSIVKGNYGYTF,TGTGCCAGCAGCATAGTGAAGGGGAACTATGGCTACACCTTC
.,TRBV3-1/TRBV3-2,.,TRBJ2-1,CASSQGRNEQFF,TGTGCCAGCAGCCAAGGGAGGAATGAGCAGTTCTTC
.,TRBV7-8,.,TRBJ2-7,CASSPLSSSYEQYF,TGTGCCAGCAGCCCTCTATCCTCCTCCTACGAGCAGTACTTC
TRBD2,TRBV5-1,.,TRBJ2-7,CASSQAGTNSYEQYF,TGCGCCAGCAGCCAAGCCGGGACTAACTCCTACGAGCAGTACTTC
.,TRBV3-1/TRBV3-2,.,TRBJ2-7,CASSSQGNLSYEQYF,TGTGCCAGCAGCTCCCAGGGGAATCTGTCCTACGAGCAGTACTTC
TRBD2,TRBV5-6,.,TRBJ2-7,CASSRTSGEQYF,TGTGCCAGCAGCCGGACTAGCGGCGAGCAGTACTTC
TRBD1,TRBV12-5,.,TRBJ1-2,CASGFRTGGSNNYGYTF,TGTGCTAGTGGTTTTCGGACAGGGGGATCCAATAACTATGGCTACACCTTC
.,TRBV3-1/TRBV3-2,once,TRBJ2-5,CASSHAQGWETQYF,TGTGCCAGCAGCCATGCTCAGGGGTGGGAGACCCAGTACTTC
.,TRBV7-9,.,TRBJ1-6,CASSYTNRGFNSPLHF,TGTGCCAGCAGCTACACAAATAGGGGGTTTAATTCACCCCTCCACTTT
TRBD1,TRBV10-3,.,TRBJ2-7,CAISDVTGGSYEQYF,TGTGCCATCAGTGATGTTACAGGGGGCTCCTACGAGCAGTACTTC
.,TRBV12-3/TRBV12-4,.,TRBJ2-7,CASSLPSIYEQYF,TGTGCCAGCAGTTTACCTAGCATCTACGAGCAGTACTTC
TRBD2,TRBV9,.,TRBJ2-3,CASSREAGVRTDTQYF,TGTGCCAGCAGCAGAGAGGCGGGGGTCCGCACAGATACGCAGTATTTT
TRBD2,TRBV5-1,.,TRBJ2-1,CASSYEPGLPDEQFF,TGCGCCAGCAGCTATGAGCCGGGACTACCGGATGAGCAGTTCTTC
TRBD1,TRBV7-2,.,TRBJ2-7,CASSQRTGGVEQYF,TGTGCCAGCAGCCAACGGACAGGGGGTGTCGAGCAGTACTTC
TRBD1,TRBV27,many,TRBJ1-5,CASSLFGGGMNQPQHF,TGTGCCAGCAGTTTATTCGGAGGGGGCATGAATCAGCCCCAGCATTTT
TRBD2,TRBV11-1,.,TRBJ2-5,CASSPGLVAQETQYF,TGTGCCAGCAGCCCCGGACTAGTTGCCCAAGAGACCCAGTACTTC
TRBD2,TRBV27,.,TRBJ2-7,CASKAGTSGTYEQYF,TGTGCCAGCAAAGCCGGGACTAGCGGTACCTACGAGCAGTACTTC
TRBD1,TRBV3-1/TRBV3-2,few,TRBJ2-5,CASSHDRVRETQYF,TGTGCCAGCAGCCACGACAGGGTACGGGAGACCCAGTACTTC
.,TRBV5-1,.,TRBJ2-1,CASSFRVDEQFF,TGCGCCAGCAGCTTCAGGGTGGATGAGCAGTTCTTC
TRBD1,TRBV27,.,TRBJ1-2,CASSPWTGLYPNYGYTF,TGTGCCAGCAGTCCCTGGACAGGGTTATACCCTAACTATGGCTACACCTTC
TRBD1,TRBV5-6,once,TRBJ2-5,CASSWTGQETQYF,TGTGCCAGCAGCTGGACAGGTCAAGAGACCCAGTACTTC
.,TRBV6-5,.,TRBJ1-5,CASSGDFNQPQHF,TGTGCCAGCAGCGGGGACTTCAATCAGCCCCAGCATTTT
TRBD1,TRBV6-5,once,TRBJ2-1,CASKRDRGSYNEQFF,TGTGCCAGCAAACGGGACAGGGGGTCCTACAATGAGCAGTTCTTC
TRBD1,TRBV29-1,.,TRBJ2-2,CSVESRGPVAGELFF,TGCAGCGTTGAAAGCAGGGGGCCGGTGGCCGGGGAGCTGTTTTTT
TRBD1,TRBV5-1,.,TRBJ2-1,CASSLDRVSYNEQFF,TGCGCCAGCAGCCTGGACAGGGTGTCCTACAATGAGCAGTTCTTC
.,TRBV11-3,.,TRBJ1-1,CASSLFERTEAFF,TGTGCCAGCAGCTTATTTGAACGGACTGAAGCTTTCTTT
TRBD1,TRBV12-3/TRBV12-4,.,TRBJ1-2,CASRVTGERGYTF,TGTGCCAGCAGGGTTACAGGGGAACGCGGCTACACCTTC
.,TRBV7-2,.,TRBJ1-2,CASSLQQITYGYTF,TGTGCCAGCAGCTTACAACAGATTACTTATGGCTACACCTTC
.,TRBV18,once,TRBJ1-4,CASSPSLQGTNEKLFF,TGTGCCAGCTCGCCCAGTTTACAGGGAACTAATGAAAAACTGTTTTTT
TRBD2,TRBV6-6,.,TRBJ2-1,CASRVTSGSRNEQFF,TGTGCCAGCAGGGTGACTAGCGGGAGTAGAAATGAGCAGTTCTTC
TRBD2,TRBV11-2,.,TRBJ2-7,CASSWTSGSRSFTSEQYF,TGTGCCAGCAGCTGGACTAGCGGGTCCCGTTCCTTTACCTCCGAGCAGTACTTC
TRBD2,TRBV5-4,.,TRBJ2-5,CASSSGRETQYF,TGTGCCAGCTCGAGCGGGAGGGAGACCCAGTACTTC
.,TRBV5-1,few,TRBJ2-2,CASSGGYSGGELFF,TGCGCCAGCAGTGGGGGGTATTCCGGCGGGGAGCTGTTTTTT
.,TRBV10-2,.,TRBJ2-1,CASSAGKNNEQFF,TGCGCCAGCAGCGCCGGGAAAAACAATGAGCAGTTCTTC
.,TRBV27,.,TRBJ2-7,CASRKPGVYEQYF,TGTGCCAGCAGAAAACCGGGGGTCTACGAGCAGTACTTC
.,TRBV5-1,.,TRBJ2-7,CASSFLDSIYEQYF,TGCGCCAGCAGCTTTTTAGACAGTATCTACGAGCAGTACTTC
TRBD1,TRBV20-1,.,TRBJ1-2,CSASGYRGFHGYTF,TGCAGTGCTAGTGGATACAGGGGTTTCCATGGCTACACCTTC
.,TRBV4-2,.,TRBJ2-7,CASSQGATADSYEQYF,TGTGCCAGCAGCCAAGGGGCAACAGCCGACTCCTACGAGCAGTACTTC
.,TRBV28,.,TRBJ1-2,CASSSLGVSYGYTF,TGTGCCAGCAGTTCACTCGGGGTCTCGTATGGGTACACCTTC
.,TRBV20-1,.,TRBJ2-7,CSARRSYEQYF,TGCAGTGCCAGGAGGTCCTACGAGCAGTACTTC